This TCR beta chain is drawn from a study of shared clonotypes between healthy human individuals. Broader study findings: Sampling covered nothing but blood. Tissue TCR repertoires likely differ from those found in blood. Clonotype sharing among donors likely depends on sequencing depth.

Comment on this clone: The target antigen is unknown.

Sequencing was at deep level. The protocol was immunoSEQ multiplex PCR, while the TCRdb copy is restricted to in-frame clones and leaves out a portion. The sample has 1.5 million to 1.9 million clones; nearly 99% are singletons. CDR3 size: 16 residues. Germline assignment: CDR1 MNHEY and CDR2 SMNVEV (reference sequence). The V gene end was trimmed by 6 bases and the J gene end by 4 bases; junction bases not matched to a gene: 13. V and J are TRBV27 and TRBJ2-3; 7 bases align to TRBD1. The sequence derives from a man aged 25 to 45 in good health. Sample: naive CD4+ T cells sorted from blood. Subset of the sample: CD45RA+ positively selected. The CDR3 DNA reads TGTGCCAGCAGCTTTGGGACAGCTTCACGGGCAGATACGCAGTATTTT. This translates into CASSFGTASRADTQYF.